The rows below give T cell receptor beta chains drawn from one sample of a study of identical twins. One entry per CDR3 protein results from TCRdb running MiXCR on the 5' RACE reads. The sample holds nearly 650,000 distinct CDR3 sequences, just over 7% seen once. These data were also filed under a second study, of yellow fever vaccine responses in identical twins.

The material sequenced was PBMCs. These receptor sequences come from a woman under 30 in good health. The CDR3 runs from the conserved cysteine through the conserved F or W. A D gene is named only where the DNA matches it firmly. Clone size is given for some rows only: seen once, a few or many times, or a class if the clone is expanded.

j_gene: TRBJ2-7
v_gene: TRBV6-5
d_gene: -
abundance: few
CDR3aa: CASSSSQGATYEQYF
CDR3nt: TGTGCCAGCAGTTCCTCGCAGGGAGCCACCTACGAGCAGTACTTC

j_gene: TRBJ1-5
v_gene: TRBV9
d_gene: -
abundance: -
CDR3aa: CASSVGGDSNQPQHF
CDR3nt: TGTGCCAGCAGCGTGGGTGGGGATAGCAATCAGCCCCAGCATTTT

j_gene: TRBJ2-1
v_gene: TRBV19
d_gene: -
abundance: -
CDR3aa: CASSIGSNEQFF
CDR3nt: TGTGCCAGTAGTATAGGAAGTAATGAGCAGTTCTTC

j_gene: TRBJ1-6
v_gene: TRBV6-1
d_gene: -
abundance: few
CDR3aa: CASTPGRVDNSPLHF
CDR3nt: TGTGCCAGCACCCCGGGAAGAGTGGATAATTCACCCCTCCACTTT

j_gene: TRBJ2-7
v_gene: TRBV28
d_gene: -
abundance: -
CDR3aa: CASSTPGAPSYEQYF
CDR3nt: TGTGCCAGCAGTACTCCCGGAGCACCATCCTACGAGCAGTACTTC

j_gene: TRBJ2-1
v_gene: TRBV28
d_gene: -
abundance: -
CDR3aa: CASSLLAGNNEQFF
CDR3nt: TGTGCCAGCAGCTTATTAGCAGGGAACAATGAGCAGTTCTTC

j_gene: TRBJ2-1
v_gene: TRBV5-1
d_gene: -
abundance: few
CDR3aa: CASSLSWGNNEQFF
CDR3nt: TGCGCCAGCAGCTTGAGTTGGGGGAACAATGAGCAGTTCTTC

j_gene: TRBJ2-7
v_gene: TRBV10-3
d_gene: -
abundance: few
CDR3aa: CAIMGDTSYEQYF
CDR3nt: TGTGCCATCATGGGGGACACTTCCTACGAGCAGTACTTC

j_gene: TRBJ1-5
v_gene: TRBV3-1
d_gene: -
abundance: -
CDR3aa: CASSQGRAGNQPQHF
CDR3nt: TGTGCCAGCAGCCAGGGTAGGGCGGGCAATCAGCCCCAGCATTTT

j_gene: TRBJ2-3
v_gene: TRBV5-1
d_gene: TRBD2
abundance: -
CDR3aa: CASSLATSGKTDTQYF
CDR3nt: TGCGCCAGCAGCTTGGCCACTAGCGGGAAAACAGATACGCAGTATTTT

j_gene: TRBJ1-6
v_gene: TRBV15
d_gene: -
abundance: many
CDR3aa: CATSRDQVQGSNSPLHF
CDR3nt: TGTGCCACCAGCAGAGATCAAGTGCAGGGCTCAAATTCACCCCTCCACTTT

j_gene: TRBJ1-6
v_gene: TRBV5-1
d_gene: TRBD1
abundance: many
CDR3aa: CASSQGQPNSPLHF
CDR3nt: TGCGCCAGCAGCCAGGGACAGCCTAATTCACCCCTCCACTTT

j_gene: TRBJ2-1
v_gene: TRBV3-1
d_gene: TRBD2
abundance: many
CDR3aa: CASSHRQSSGIGYEQFF
CDR3nt: TGTGCCAGCAGCCATAGACAGAGTAGCGGGATCGGATATGAGCAGTTCTTC

j_gene: TRBJ2-3
v_gene: TRBV27
d_gene: -
abundance: few
CDR3aa: CASSIRTDARAGSTDTQYF
CDR3nt: TGTGCCAGCAGTATCCGGACAGACGCTCGTGCGGGAAGCACAGATACGCAGTATTTT

j_gene: TRBJ1-1
v_gene: TRBV11-2
d_gene: TRBD1
abundance: -
CDR3aa: CASSIQGPNTEAFF
CDR3nt: TGTGCCAGCAGCATACAGGGGCCGAACACTGAAGCTTTCTTT

j_gene: TRBJ2-2
v_gene: TRBV28
d_gene: -
abundance: -
CDR3aa: CASTTKPGELFF
CDR3nt: TGTGCCAGCACCACAAAACCCGGGGAGCTGTTTTTT

j_gene: TRBJ2-1
v_gene: TRBV3-1
d_gene: -
abundance: -
CDR3aa: CASRPDEGSNNEQFF
CDR3nt: TGTGCCAGCAGACCGGACGAGGGATCTAACAATGAGCAGTTCTTC

j_gene: TRBJ2-3
v_gene: TRBV4-1
d_gene: -
abundance: -
CDR3aa: CASSQDGGVRTTDTQYF
CDR3nt: TGCGCCAGCAGCCAAGATGGGGGTGTGAGGACCACAGATACGCAGTATTTT

j_gene: TRBJ2-1
v_gene: TRBV10-3
d_gene: TRBD1
abundance: few
CDR3aa: CAISEITGAYEQFF
CDR3nt: TGTGCCATCAGTGAGATAACAGGGGCGTATGAGCAGTTCTTC

j_gene: TRBJ2-5
v_gene: TRBV27
d_gene: -
abundance: -
CDR3aa: CASSPTLNPMGGQETQYF
CDR3nt: TGTGCCAGCAGTCCCACCCTCAACCCAATGGGGGGCCAAGAGACCCAGTACTTC

j_gene: TRBJ2-7
v_gene: TRBV12-3/TRBV12-4
d_gene: TRBD1
abundance: -
CDR3aa: CASSLHQRGYLTGADEQYF
CDR3nt: TGTGCCAGCAGTTTACACCAGAGGGGATACCTGACAGGGGCCGACGAGCAGTACTTC

j_gene: TRBJ1-1
v_gene: TRBV6-1
d_gene: -
abundance: -
CDR3aa: CASTETGLNTEAFF
CDR3nt: TGTGCCAGCACCGAAACAGGTTTGAACACTGAAGCTTTCTTT

j_gene: TRBJ1-2
v_gene: TRBV20-1
d_gene: -
abundance: -
CDR3aa: CSAWGDGYTF
CDR3nt: TGCAGTGCTTGGGGGGATGGCTACACCTTC

j_gene: TRBJ2-3
v_gene: TRBV29-1
d_gene: TRBD1
abundance: -
CDR3aa: CSERQGSDTDTQYF
CDR3nt: TGCAGCGAACGACAGGGTAGCGACACAGATACGCAGTATTTT

j_gene: TRBJ1-1
v_gene: TRBV6-2/TRBV6-3
d_gene: -
abundance: many
CDR3aa: CASSYRRNTEAFF
CDR3nt: TGTGCCAGCAGTTACCGGCGAAACACTGAAGCTTTCTTT

j_gene: TRBJ1-2
v_gene: TRBV12-3/TRBV12-4
d_gene: -
abundance: many
CDR3aa: CASSLQNYGYTF
CDR3nt: TGTGCCAGCAGTTTGCAGAACTATGGCTACACCTTC

j_gene: TRBJ2-2
v_gene: TRBV4-1
d_gene: TRBD1
abundance: few
CDR3aa: CASSQERDRVVGELFF
CDR3nt: TGCGCCAGCAGCCAAGAAAGGGACAGGGTTGTCGGGGAGCTGTTTTTT

j_gene: TRBJ2-1
v_gene: TRBV12-3/TRBV12-4
d_gene: -
abundance: many
CDR3aa: CASSPTATNEQFF
CDR3nt: TGTGCCAGCAGTCCCACTGCGACCAATGAGCAGTTCTTC

j_gene: TRBJ2-5
v_gene: TRBV20-1
d_gene: TRBD2
abundance: -
CDR3aa: CSAGGTSGGAERTQYF
CDR3nt: TGCAGTGCTGGGGGGACTAGCGGGGGGGCCGAGAGGACCCAGTACTTC

j_gene: TRBJ1-2
v_gene: TRBV27
d_gene: -
abundance: -
CDR3aa: CASSRPGLNYGYTF
CDR3nt: TGTGCCAGCAGTCGACCAGGCTTGAACTATGGCTACACCTTC

j_gene: TRBJ2-2
v_gene: TRBV13
d_gene: TRBD2
abundance: -
CDR3aa: CASSSGTSGGRTGELLF
CDR3nt: TGTGCCAGCAGCTCCGGGACTAGCGGAGGGAGGACCGGGGAGCTGCTTTTT

j_gene: TRBJ2-1
v_gene: TRBV4-1
d_gene: TRBD2
abundance: many
CDR3aa: CASSQDLAGGRPEQFF
CDR3nt: TGCGCCAGCAGCCAAGATCTAGCGGGCGGACGCCCTGAGCAGTTCTTC

j_gene: TRBJ2-7
v_gene: TRBV12-5
d_gene: TRBD2
abundance: few
CDR3aa: CASGSQAGRDLTYEQYF
CDR3nt: TGTGCTAGTGGCAGCCAAGCGGGAAGGGATCTTACCTACGAGCAGTACTTC

j_gene: TRBJ2-5
v_gene: TRBV2
d_gene: TRBD2
abundance: -
CDR3aa: CASSTGLAGGNQETQYF
CDR3nt: TGTGCCAGCAGCACCGGACTAGCGGGAGGGAATCAAGAGACCCAGTACTTC

j_gene: TRBJ2-7
v_gene: TRBV12-3/TRBV12-4
d_gene: TRBD2
abundance: few
CDR3aa: CASSLAPLAALYEQYF
CDR3nt: TGTGCCAGCAGTTTAGCGCCTCTAGCGGCACTTTACGAGCAGTACTTC

j_gene: TRBJ2-2
v_gene: TRBV5-1
d_gene: -
abundance: few
CDR3aa: CASQDSGELFF
CDR3nt: TGCGCCAGCCAAGACTCCGGGGAGCTGTTTTTT

j_gene: TRBJ2-5
v_gene: TRBV3-1
d_gene: TRBD2
abundance: many
CDR3aa: CASSQGAGFGRETQYF
CDR3nt: TGTGCCAGCAGCCAAGGAGCGGGATTTGGTCGGGAGACCCAGTACTTC